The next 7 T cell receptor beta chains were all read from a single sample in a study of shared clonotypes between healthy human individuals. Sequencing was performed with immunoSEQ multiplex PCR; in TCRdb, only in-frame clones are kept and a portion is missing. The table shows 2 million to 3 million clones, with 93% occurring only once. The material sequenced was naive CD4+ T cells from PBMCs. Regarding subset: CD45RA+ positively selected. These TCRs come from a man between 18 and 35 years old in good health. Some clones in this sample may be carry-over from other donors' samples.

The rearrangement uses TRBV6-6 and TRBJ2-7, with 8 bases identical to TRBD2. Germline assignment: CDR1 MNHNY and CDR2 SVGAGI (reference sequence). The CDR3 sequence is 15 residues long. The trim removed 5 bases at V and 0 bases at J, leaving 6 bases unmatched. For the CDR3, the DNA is TGTGCCAGCAGTGGGACTAGACTACCCTCCTACGAGCAGTACTTC. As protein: CASSGTRLPSYEQYF.

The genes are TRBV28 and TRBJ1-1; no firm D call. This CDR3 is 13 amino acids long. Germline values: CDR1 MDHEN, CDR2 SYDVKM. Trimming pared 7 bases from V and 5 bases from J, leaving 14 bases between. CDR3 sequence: CASNGPVGTEAFF. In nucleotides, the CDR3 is TGTGCCAGCAACGGCCCAGTAGGGACTGAAGCTTTCTTT.

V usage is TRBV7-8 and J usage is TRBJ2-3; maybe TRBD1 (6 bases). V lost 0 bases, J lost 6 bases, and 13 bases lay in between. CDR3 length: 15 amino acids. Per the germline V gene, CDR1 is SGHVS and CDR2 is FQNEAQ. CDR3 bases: TGTGCCAGCAGCTTAGCGAGTTCAGGGGTGGATACGCAGTATTTT. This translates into CASSLASSGVDTQYF.

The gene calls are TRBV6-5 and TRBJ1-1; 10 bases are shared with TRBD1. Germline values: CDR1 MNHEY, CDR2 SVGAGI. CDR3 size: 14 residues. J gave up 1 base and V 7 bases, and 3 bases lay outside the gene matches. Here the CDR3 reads CASTRQGANTEAFF. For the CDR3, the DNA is TGTGCCAGCACCCGACAGGGGGCGAACACTGAAGCTTTCTTT.

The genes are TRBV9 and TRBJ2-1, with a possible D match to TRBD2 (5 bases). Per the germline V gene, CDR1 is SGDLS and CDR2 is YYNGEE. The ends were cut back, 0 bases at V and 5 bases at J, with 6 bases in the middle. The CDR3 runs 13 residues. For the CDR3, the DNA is TGTGCCAGCAGCGTAGCGGGGAACAATGAGCAGTTCTTC. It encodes CASSVAGNNEQFF.

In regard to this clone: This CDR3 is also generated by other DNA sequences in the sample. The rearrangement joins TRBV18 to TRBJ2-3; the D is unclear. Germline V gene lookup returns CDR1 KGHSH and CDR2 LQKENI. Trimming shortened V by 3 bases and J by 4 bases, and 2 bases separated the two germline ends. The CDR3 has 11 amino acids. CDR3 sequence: CASSPSDTQYF. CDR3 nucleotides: TGTGCCAGCTCACCGTCAGATACGCAGTATTTT.

In DNA form, the CDR3 reads TGTGCCAGCAGCCAGGGGGGGCTCCAAGAGACCCAGTACTTC. Its protein product is CASSQGGLQETQYF. This chain links TRBV4-2 with TRBJ2-5; tentatively, D is TRBD2 (7 bases). V lost 3 bases to trimming and J lost 1 base, with 9 bases between them. The CDR3 extends over 14 amino acids. CDR1 LGHNA and CDR2 YNFKEQ come from the germline V gene.